The 4 T cell receptor beta chains given below trace back to one sample, sequenced in a study of T cell repertoires in cytomegalovirus infection. Antigen specificity for these receptors is unknown. TCRdb reprocessed the reads via MiXCR and lists one record per CDR3 protein. In the table there are some 110,000 distinct CDR3 sequences, roughly 32% of which are singletons. This sample comprised CD8+ T cells from cultured PBMCs, obtained from culture after CMV antigen stimulation. These receptors all stem from a human donor in good health (CMV status not recorded). Some clones in this sample may be carry-over from other donors' samples.

V is TRBV5-6 and J is TRBJ2-3; perhaps TRBD2 as D (5 bases). The ends were cut back, 4 bases at V and 3 bases at J, with 6 bases in the middle. Germline lookup yields CDR1 SGHDT and CDR2 YYEEEE. There are 12 residues in the CDR3. The CDR3 coding sequence is TGTGCCAGCAGCCCGGGGACAGATACGCAGTATTTT. This gives the protein CASSPGTDTQYF.

This clonotype was detected only a few times. The chain has TRBV7-2 and TRBJ1-1; a weak D match, TRBD1 (6 bases). The V end lost 6 bases, the J end lost 7 bases, and 18 bases lay between the germline ends. Germline CDR1 is SGHTA and CDR2 is FQGNSA. CDR3 size: 14 residues. The CDR3 reads CASRGGITGFEAFF. As DNA, the CDR3 is TGTGCCAGCAGGGGGGGGATAACAGGGTTTGAAGCTTTCTTT.

The chain employs TRBV6-4 and TRBJ2-3; the D is unclear. V was cut by 8 bases and J by 4 bases, with 19 bases left in between. The germline V gene has CDR1 MRHNA and CDR2 SNTAGT. This CDR3 comprises 15 residues. As DNA, the CDR3 is TGTGCCAGCGCCGAGAAGGCTGGGGAAGCAGATACGCAGTATTTT. It encodes CASAEKAGEADTQYF.

The chain employs TRBV7-2 and TRBJ2-7; 13 bases agree with TRBD2. CDR3 length: 14 residues. In germline, CDR1 is SGHTA, CDR2 FQGNSA. The J segment lost 6 bases and the V segment lost 5 bases, leaving 4 bases of the junction unmatched. CDR3 protein: CASSTGTSGAEQYF. Here the CDR3 DNA reads TGTGCCAGCAGCACTGGGACTAGCGGGGCCGAGCAGTACTTC.